The entry that follows covers one TCR beta chain sequence. Its matching antigen is unknown. Six healthy women, forming three identical twin pairs, donated samples. The data derive from a study of identical twins' blood T cells. The study, taken as a whole, reports: Abundant TCRbeta CDR3s overlapped more between twins than with unrelated donors.

This CDR3 has 12 amino acids. V was clipped by 2 bases and J by 2 bases, with 3 bases between them. Germline CDR1 is MNHNY and CDR2 is SVGAGI (reference sequence). Per the original methods: Each library had about 2 to 4 million CDR3 reads and about 100,000 to nearly 550,000 clonotypes. MiXCR, applied by TCRdb to the 5' RACE reads, yields one record per CDR3 protein. These V and J calls rely on TCRdb rather than the paper's analysis. The data hold a few hundred thousand distinct CDR3 sequences, with under 30% observed a single time. The sequence was obtained from a woman aged 18-50 years in good health. Sequencing was done on a sample of PBMCs. The rearrangement joins TRBV6-6 to TRBJ1-1; D unresolved. Here the CDR3 DNA reads TGTGCCAGCAGTTACCCCAACACTGAAGCTTTCTTT. Translation gives CASSYPNTEAFF.